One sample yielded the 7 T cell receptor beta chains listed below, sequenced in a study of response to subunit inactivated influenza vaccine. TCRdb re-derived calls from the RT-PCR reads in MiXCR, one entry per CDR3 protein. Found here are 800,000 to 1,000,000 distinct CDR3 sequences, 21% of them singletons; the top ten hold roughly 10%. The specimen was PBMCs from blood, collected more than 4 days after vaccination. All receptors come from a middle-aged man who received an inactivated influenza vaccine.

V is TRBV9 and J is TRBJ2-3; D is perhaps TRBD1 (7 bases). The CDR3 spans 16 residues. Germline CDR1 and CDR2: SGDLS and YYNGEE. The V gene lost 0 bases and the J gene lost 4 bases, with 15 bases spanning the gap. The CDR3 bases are TGTGCCAGCAGCGTAGAAGGAGGGGGCGTATCAGATACGCAGTATTTT. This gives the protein CASSVEGGGVSDTQYF.

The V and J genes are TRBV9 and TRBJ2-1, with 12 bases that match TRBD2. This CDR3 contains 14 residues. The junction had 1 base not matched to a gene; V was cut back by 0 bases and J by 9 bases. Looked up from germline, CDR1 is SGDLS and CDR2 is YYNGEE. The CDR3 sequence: CASSVELAGGEQFF. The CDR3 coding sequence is TGTGCCAGCAGCGTAGAACTAGCGGGAGGTGAGCAGTTCTTC.

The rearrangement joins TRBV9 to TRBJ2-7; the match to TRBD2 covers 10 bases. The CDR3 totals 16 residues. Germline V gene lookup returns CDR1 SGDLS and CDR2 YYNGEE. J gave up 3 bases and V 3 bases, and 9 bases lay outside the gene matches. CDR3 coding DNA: TGTGCCAGCAGCGCGTCCGGGACTAGCGCTTACTACGAGCAGTACTTC. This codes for CASSASGTSAYYEQYF.

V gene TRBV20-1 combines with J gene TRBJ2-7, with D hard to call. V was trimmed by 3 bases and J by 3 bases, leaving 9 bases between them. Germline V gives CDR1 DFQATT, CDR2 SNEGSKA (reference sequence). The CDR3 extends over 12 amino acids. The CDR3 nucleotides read TGCAGTGCTAGGACAAGGGTCTACGAGCAGTACTTC. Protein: CSARTRVYEQYF.

The CDR3 loop reads CASSFPGMETQYF. For the CDR3, the DNA is TGTGCCAGCAGCTTCCCCGGGATGGAGACCCAGTACTTC. V usage is TRBV7-9 and J usage is TRBJ2-5; a possible D gene is TRBD2 (5 bases). CDR3 size: 13 residues. Germline CDR1 is SEHNR and CDR2 is FQNEAQ (reference sequence). The V end lost 3 bases, the J end lost 5 bases, and 10 bases lay between the germline ends.

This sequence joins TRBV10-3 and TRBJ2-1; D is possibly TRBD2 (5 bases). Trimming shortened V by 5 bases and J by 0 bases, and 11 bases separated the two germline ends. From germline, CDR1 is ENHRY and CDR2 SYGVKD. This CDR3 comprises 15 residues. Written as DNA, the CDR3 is TGTGCCATCAGTTCTAGCTCAAGCTCCTACAATGAGCAGTTCTTC. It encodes CAISSSSSSYNEQFF.

The CDR3 DNA sequence: TGCGCCAGCAGTCCGGGACTAGCGGGATCGGGTGAGCAGTTCTTC. This encodes CASSPGLAGSGEQFF. The V gene is TRBV5-1, the J gene TRBJ2-1; 13 positions match TRBD2. After removal of 5 bases from V and 9 bases from J, the junction contained 8 bases not matched to a gene. Germline V lookup: CDR1 SGHRS, CDR2 YFSETQ. There are 15 residues in the CDR3. Supplemented by reference TRBV5-1 and TRBJ2-1, the full variable domain reads KAGVTQTPRYLIKTRGQQVTLSCSPISGHRSVSWYQQTPGQGLQFLFEYFSETQRNKGNFPGRFSGRQFSNSRSEMNVSTLELGDSALYLCASSPGLAGSGEQFFGPGTRLTVL.